Reported below is one TCR beta chain. Its specific antigen is unknown. There are no base qualities to consult, and no much larger clone falls within one base. Participants in the prospective study were enrolled through a virtual design, were aged 18 to 89 years, and lived in approximately 24 United States geographic areas. In the prospective study, cohorts were assigned on the basis of participant-reported clinical history obtained from a screening survey and a study questionnaire. For ImmuneRACE Cohort 3, a participant was defined as recovered based on two consecutive negative NP/OP PCR tests, clearance by a healthcare professional, or resolution of symptoms. Mobile phlebotomists in the prospective study collected whole blood, serum and a nasopharyngeal or oropharyngeal swab from every participant. Prospective study participants could optionally give additional blood draws and questionnaires over a roughly two-month period. Blood samples from the prospective study were shipped frozen or at room temperature prior to DNA extraction.

The sample is drawn from a study of blood T cell repertoires in COVID-19 (dated by TCRdb to the early 2020s). Turning to the overall study: Samples from collaborators originated in the United States, Italy and Spain and spanned both the acute and convalescent phases of COVID-19. The prospective study material was composed of cDNA or gDNA derived from T cells, B-cell-depleted T cells, or PBMCs. Deeply sampled blood TCRbeta repertoires from subjects exposed to, actively infected with, or recovered from COVID-19 were included in the dataset. The repertoires were released in a freely available public database intended as a resource for research on the immune response to SARS-CoV-2. The samples were drawn from two sources: the first 160 participants of the ongoing ImmuneRACE study, and fewer than 1,500 subjects contributed by 6 global collaborators. A de-identified subject ID, COVID-19 status, age in years and sex were almost always included in the sample metadata. HLA class I and class II types, where available, came from metadata supplied by the sample provider rather than from assay-based typing.

Summary of the overall study and its limitations: The quantity of clinical and demographic metadata differed by source and by participant and was supplied without curation.

TCRbeta CDR3 regions were amplified from genomic DNA using the immunoSEQ Assay, a bias-controlled multiplex PCR. Per the original workflow: The number of nucleated cells in each sample was estimated from the amplification of reference gene primers within the assay. To quantify the absolute abundance of each unique TCRbeta CDR3 rearrangement, sequence reads were collapsed and filtered. Productive Simpson clonality was computed per sample as the square root of Simpson's diversity index over productive rearrangements. TCRdb obtained this table from immuneACCESS and retained in-frame rearrangements with V and J assigned. These tables miss some clones; where compared with another copy, unresolved V genes account for less than half of the shortfall, and the remainder is unexplained. Clonal size and the V and J genes are those of that table, whereas D and trimming came from the DNA. A total of fewer than 300,000 clones appear in this sample, more than 85% of them only once. The top ten clones comprise approximately 9.5% of the sample.

The junction shows trimming of 5 bases on V and 11 bases on J, and the gene matches do not reach 8 bases of it. The CDR3 starts with the cysteine, ends with the phenylalanine, and has 13 residues. Just CDR3 DNA is preserved here, 39 bases in frame from base 1. According to the germline V gene, CDR1 reads MDHEN and CDR2 reads SYDVKM. Recombination connected TRBV28 to TRBJ1-1, with 10 central nucleotides matching TRBD1. The material sequenced was PBMCs or T cells enriched from blood (not recorded which). The receptor's source is a man aged 35 to 55 who had recovered from COVID-19. CDR3 sequence: CASSDGPDRGAFF. The DNA is as follows: TGTGCCAGCAGTGACGGACCGGACAGGGGGGCTTTCTTT. Joined to the reference TRBV28 and TRBJ1-1 proteins, this CDR3 gives the full variable domain: DVKVTQSSRYLVKRTGEKVFLECVQDMDHENMFWYRQDPGLGLRLIYFSYDVKMKEKGDIPEGYSVSREKKERFSLILESASTNQTSMYLCASSDGPDRGAFFGQGTRLTVV.